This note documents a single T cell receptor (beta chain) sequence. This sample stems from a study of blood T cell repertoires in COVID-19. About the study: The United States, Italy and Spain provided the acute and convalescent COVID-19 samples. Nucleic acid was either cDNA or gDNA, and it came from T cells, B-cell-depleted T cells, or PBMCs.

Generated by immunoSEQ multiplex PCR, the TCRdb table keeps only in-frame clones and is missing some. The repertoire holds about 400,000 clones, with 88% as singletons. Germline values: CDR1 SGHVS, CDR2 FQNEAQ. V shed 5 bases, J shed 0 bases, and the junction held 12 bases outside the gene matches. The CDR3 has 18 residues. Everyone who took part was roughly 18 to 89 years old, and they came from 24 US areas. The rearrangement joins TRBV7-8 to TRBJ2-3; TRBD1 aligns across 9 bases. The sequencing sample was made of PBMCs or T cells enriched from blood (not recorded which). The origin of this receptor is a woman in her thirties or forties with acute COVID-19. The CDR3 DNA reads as TGTGCCAGCAGCGTATACCGGGACAGGGATTTAAGCACAGATACGCAGTATTTT. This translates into CASSVYRDRDLSTDTQYF.